The 32 T cell receptor beta chains reported below all come from one sample, sequenced in a study of T cells in Graves' hyperthyroidism and ophthalmopathy. TCR beta CDR3 region amplification was performed from RNA transcripts. Initially, a first-round RT-PCR of the TCR CDR3 employed the HTBI primer set. One entry per CDR3 protein results from TCRdb running MiXCR on the multiplex PCR reads. Among under 350,000 distinct CDR3 sequences listed, roughly 14% were seen once. The sequencing sample was made of blood. The receptors originated from a woman aged 30 to 39 with Graves' hyperthyroidism that later progressed to Graves' ophthalmopathy.

This clonotype was detected only a few times. V is TRBV6-4 and J is TRBJ2-7, with TRBD2 matching 7 bases. Germline CDR1 MRHNA, CDR2 SNTAGT. The CDR3 runs 14 residues. The junction had 10 bases not matched to a gene; V was cut back by 6 bases and J by 5 bases. CDR3 nucleotides: TGTGCCAGCAGCCGGGACTATCAAGACCACGAGCAGTACTTC. Residues: CASSRDYQDHEQYF.

In its sample, this clonotype was seen a few times. The gene calls are TRBV28 and TRBJ2-4; D remains unclear. The CDR3 is made up of 16 amino acids. Trimming took 6 bases from V and 0 from J, leaving 15 bases between them. Germline assignment: CDR1 MDHEN and CDR2 SYDVKM. The CDR3 nucleotides read TGTGCCAGCAGCTTAGGGTCAATTCTAGCCAAAAACATTCAGTACTTC. Amino acids: CASSLGSILAKNIQYF.

This clonotype was seen a handful of times. This chain connects TRBV9 to TRBJ2-7; perhaps D is TRBD1 or TRBD2 (5 bases each). V was shortened by 3 bases and J by 7 bases, with 17 bases between the two germline ends. This CDR3 region has 14 residues. The germline gives CDR1 SGDLS, CDR2 YYNGEE. For the CDR3, the DNA is TGTGCCAGCAGCGGGGACGGGGATCCTGGAGAGCAGTACTTC. It codes for CASSGDGDPGEQYF.

This chain links TRBV5-4 with TRBJ2-7, with D possibly being TRBD2 (6 bases). V was shortened by 4 bases and J by 0 bases, with 17 bases between the two germline ends. CDR3 length: 16 amino acids. The germline CDR1 and CDR2 sequences are SGHNT and YYREEE (reference sequence). CDR3 sequence: CASSPHSGAYSYEQYF. The CDR3 bases are TGTGCCAGCAGCCCTCATAGCGGAGCGTACTCCTACGAGCAGTACTTC.

The chain recombines TRBV28 with TRBJ2-3; 11 bases agree with TRBD1. Germline CDR1 and CDR2: MDHEN and SYDVKM. This CDR3 contains 16 residues. The V gene end was trimmed by 6 bases and the J gene end by 5 bases; junction bases not matched to a gene: 10. The CDR3: CASRLRDRGWGDTQYF. CDR3 bases: TGTGCCAGCAGACTTCGGGACAGGGGGTGGGGAGATACGCAGTATTTT.

This clonotype was detected only a few times. V usage is TRBV30 and J usage is TRBJ2-3, with 10 positions matching TRBD1. The J segment lost 1 base and the V segment lost 8 bases, leaving 12 bases of the junction unmatched. The CDR3 has 16 amino acids. The V gene's germline CDR1 is GTSNPN and CDR2 SVGIG (reference sequence). CDR3 in amino acids: CASRALGTGGTDTQYF. In nucleotides, the CDR3 is TGTGCCAGTAGAGCCTTGGGGACAGGGGGCACAGATACGCAGTATTTT.

This clonotype was counted at least ten times. The chain couples TRBV11-2 to TRBJ2-6; D uncertain. Per germline, CDR1 SGHAT and CDR2 FQNNGV. Trimming cost V 3 bases and J 0 bases, with 12 bases left between them. The CDR3 is 17 residues long. The CDR3 region is CASSFLSATSGANVLTF. In DNA, the CDR3 is TGTGCCAGCAGCTTCTTGTCAGCCACCTCTGGGGCCAACGTCCTGACTTTC.

This clonotype has a handful of counts. The chain is built from TRBV27 and TRBJ2-1; D uncertain. The germline V gene encodes CDR1 MNHEY and CDR2 SMNVEV (reference sequence). V was clipped by 3 bases and J by 3 bases, with 6 bases between them. This CDR3 comprises 13 residues. The CDR3: CASSFLDYNEQFF. The CDR3 DNA reads TGTGCCAGCAGTTTTCTTGACTACAATGAGCAGTTCTTC.

Ten or more counts support this clonotype. This CDR3 is CASSFSGLSDTQYF. For the CDR3, the DNA is TGTGCCAGCAGTTTCTCTGGGCTCTCGGATACGCAGTATTTT. The chain uses TRBV28 and TRBJ2-3, with D unclear. This CDR3 contains 14 residues. The germline CDR1 and CDR2 sequences are MDHEN and SYDVKM. V was shortened by 3 bases and J by 6 bases, with 13 bases between the two germline ends.

V and J are TRBV30 and TRBJ1-4; 7 bases line up with TRBD1. CDR3 length: 16 amino acids. In germline, CDR1 is GTSNPN, CDR2 SVGIG (reference sequence). J gave up 4 bases and V 1 base, and 9 bases lay outside the gene matches. The CDR3 loop reads CAWSAGTGVFNEKLFF. Here the CDR3 DNA reads TGTGCCTGGAGTGCAGGCACAGGGGTGTTTAATGAAAAACTGTTTTTT.

J is TRBJ2-5 and V is TRBV7-9; 12 bases agree with TRBD1. Germline loops: CDR1 SEHNR, CDR2 FQNEAQ (reference sequence). The CDR3 is 16 residues long. V was clipped by 4 bases and J by 5 bases; unmatched bases: 8. CDR3 coding DNA: TGTGCCAGCAGCTCCACCGGGACAGGGGGCAGGGAGACCCAGTACTTC. Translation: CASSSTGTGGRETQYF.

This clonotype has at least ten counts. The J gene is TRBJ2-7, the V gene TRBV12-3 or TRBV12-4; TRBD2 matches 7 bases. The CDR3 spans 18 residues. The J segment lost 0 bases and the V segment lost 0 bases, leaving 11 bases of the junction unmatched. The CDR3 sequence: CASSLAERDGFSSYEQYF. For the CDR3, the DNA is TGTGCCAGCAGTTTAGCGGAGCGGGATGGGTTTAGCTCCTACGAGCAGTACTTC.

In the case of this clonotype: A much larger clone differs by one base, so this may be a read error. This rearrangement joins TRBV24-1 to TRBJ2-1; D is unresolved. The CDR3 is made up of 14 amino acids. CDR1 is KGHDR, CDR2 SFDVKD, per germline. CDR3 in amino acids: CATSDLNSDNGQFF. CDR3 bases: TGTGCCACCAGTGATTTGAACAGCGACAATGGGCAGTTCTTC.

The J gene is TRBJ2-3, the V gene TRBV6-1; D is possibly TRBD2 (5 bases). Trimming stripped 1 base from V and 4 bases from J, with 21 bases between. This CDR3 contains 18 residues. The V gene's germline CDR1 is MNHNS and CDR2 SASEGT. This chain's CDR3 is CASSEGQANLGGADTQYF. CDR3 nucleotides: TGTGCCAGCAGTGAAGGTCAGGCCAACTTAGGAGGCGCAGATACGCAGTATTTT.

This chain connects TRBV29-1 to TRBJ2-5; TRBD2 matches at 11 bases. The CDR3 has 15 amino acids. The germline gives CDR1 SQVTM, CDR2 ANQGSEA. V lost 5 bases, J lost 1 base, and 6 bases stayed unmatched. The CDR3 sequence is CSVLTSGTRQETQYF. The CDR3 nucleotides are TGCAGCGTTCTGACTAGCGGGACGCGCCAAGAGACCCAGTACTTC.

This sequence joins TRBV27 and TRBJ1-1; 7 bases are a match to TRBD1. The CDR3 covers 14 residues. V gave up 5 bases and J gave up 3 bases; unmatched junction bases: 6. In germline, CDR1 is MNHEY, CDR2 SMNVEV (reference sequence). The CDR3 reads CASSIRQGDTEAFF. CDR3 DNA sequence: TGTGCCAGCAGTATAAGACAGGGAGACACTGAAGCTTTCTTT.

This clonotype was picked up many times. The chain recombines TRBV2 with TRBJ2-7; maybe TRBD2 (7 bases). Germline assignment: CDR1 SNHLY and CDR2 FYNNEI. This CDR3 region has 14 residues. The ends were cut back, 10 bases at V and 0 bases at J, with 16 bases in the middle. CDR3 amino acids: CATRGGVNSYEQYF. Here the CDR3 DNA reads TGTGCCACCAGAGGGGGGGTTAACTCCTACGAGCAGTACTTC.

This clonotype has a count of ten or more. The chain has TRBV20-1 and TRBJ1-4, with D maybe TRBD1 (5 bases). Trimming stripped 1 base from V and 0 bases from J, with 24 bases between. The CDR3 runs 20 residues. In germline, CDR1 is DFQATT, CDR2 SNEGSKA (reference sequence). The chain's CDR3 is CSARGLLRGRRLSTNEKLFF. The CDR3 DNA sequence: TGCAGTGCTAGAGGCCTCCTCCGGGGACGGAGACTTTCAACTAATGAAAAACTGTTTTTT.

The gene calls are TRBV14 and TRBJ1-1; 12 positions match TRBD1. The CDR3 runs to 15 residues. CDR1 is SGHDN, CDR2 FVKESK, per germline. J lost 5 bases, V lost 4 bases, and 5 bases had no gene match. In nucleotides, the CDR3 is TGTGCCAGCAGCCTGGGACAGGGGGCGCGAACTGAAGCTTTCTTT. Translating it yields CASSLGQGARTEAFF. The full variable domain, its missing parts supplied by reference TRBV14 and TRBJ1-1, is EAGVTQFPSHSVIEKGQTVTLRCDPISGHDNLYWYRRVMGKEIKFLLHFVKESKQDESGMPNNRFLAERTGGTYSTLKVQPAELEDSGVYFCASSLGQGARTEAFFGQGTRLTVV.

This clonotype was detected many times. This sequence joins TRBV7-3 and TRBJ2-3, with no clear D. The V and J ends lost 0 bases and 4 bases respectively, with 11 bases between them. Per germline, CDR1 SGHTA and CDR2 FQGTGA. This CDR3 is 15 amino acids long. CDR3 amino acids: CASSLTGWAADTQYF. In DNA, the CDR3 is TGTGCCAGCAGCTTAACGGGCTGGGCAGCAGATACGCAGTATTTT.

In its sample, this clonotype was seen many times. The CDR3 here is CASSSPGLAGVHEQYF. CDR3 in DNA: TGTGCCAGCAGTTCACCGGGACTAGCGGGAGTCCACGAGCAGTACTTC. The chain joins TRBV27 to TRBJ2-7, with 14 bases fitting TRBD2. CDR1 is MNHEY and CDR2 is SMNVEV in the germline V gene (reference sequence). V shed 4 bases and J 5 bases; nucleotides not matched to a gene: 7. The CDR3 is made up of 16 amino acids.

This chain uses TRBV19 with TRBJ2-3; perhaps D is TRBD1 or TRBD2 (5 bases each). The ends were cut back, 6 bases at V and 2 bases at J, with 15 bases in the middle. This CDR3 region has 15 residues. Germline lookup yields CDR1 LNHDA and CDR2 SQIVND (reference sequence). CDR3 amino acids: CASRSGTGPTDTQYF. In DNA, the CDR3 is TGTGCCAGTAGATCCGGGACCGGACCCACAGATACGCAGTATTTT. The full variable domain, completed using reference TRBV19 and TRBJ2-3, is DGGITQSPKYLFRKEGQNVTLSCEQNLNHDAMYWYRQDPGQGLRLIYYSQIVNDFQKGDIAEGYSVSREKKESFPLTVTSAQKNPTAFYLCASRSGTGPTDTQYFGPGTRLTVL.

The sample holds many counts of this clonotype. V usage is TRBV11-2 and J usage is TRBJ2-7, with 10 bases aligning to TRBD2. The V and J ends lost 6 bases and 4 bases, in that order; junction bases with no gene match: 6. Germline lookup yields CDR1 SGHAT and CDR2 FQNNGV. The length of the CDR3 is 14 residues. The CDR3 nucleotides read TGTGCCAGCAGATATGAGCGGGGGGGTTACGAGCAGTACTTC. It encodes CASRYERGGYEQYF.

In this sample, this clonotype turned up many times. As DNA, the CDR3 is TGTGCCAGCAAGCGCAGCGGGAGCTACAATGAGCAGTTCTTC. Its translation: CASKRSGSYNEQFF. This chain uses TRBV27 with TRBJ2-1; 8 bases are a match to TRBD2. The CDR3 length is 14 residues. V lost 7 bases and J lost 3; bases outside the gene matches: 5. Germline V lookup: CDR1 MNHEY, CDR2 SMNVEV (reference sequence).

This clonotype showed up many times. J is TRBJ2-1 and V is TRBV7-8; possible D gene TRBD1, 5 bases. V was shortened by 3 bases and J by 5 bases, with 8 bases between the two germline ends. This CDR3 contains 13 residues. Germline CDR1 and CDR2: SGHVS and FQNEAQ. The CDR3 spells CASSFDRHNEQFF. Written as DNA, the CDR3 is TGTGCCAGCAGCTTTGACAGACACAATGAGCAGTTCTTC.

This clonotype was detected ten times or more. This sequence joins TRBV12-3 or TRBV12-4 and TRBJ2-3; 10 bases match TRBD1. J was trimmed by 1 base and V by 5 bases; bases with no gene match: 3. The length of the CDR3 is 15 residues. CDR3 DNA sequence: TGTGCCAGCAGTGCCGGGACAGGGGGCACAGATACGCAGTATTTT. This sequence encodes CASSAGTGGTDTQYF.

This clonotype was seen repeatedly, ten times or more. The chain has TRBV28 and TRBJ1-5, with D unresolved. Germline CDR1 is MDHEN and CDR2 is SYDVKM. V gave up 5 bases and J gave up 3 bases, with 11 bases separating them. The CDR3 is 14 amino acids. CDR3 in amino acids: CASSPRTPNQPQHF. In nucleotides, the CDR3 is TGTGCCAGCAGTCCACGGACCCCCAATCAGCCCCAGCATTTT.

This clonotype was seen at least ten times. The V and J genes are TRBV9 and TRBJ2-3, with 9 bases fitting TRBD2. This CDR3 is built from 17 residues. The germline gives CDR1 SGDLS, CDR2 YYNGEE. The V segment lost 1 base and the J segment 2 bases; nucleotides outside the gene matches: 8. Written as DNA, the CDR3 is TGTGCCAGCAGCGTACGGGAGACTAGCGGATTCACAGATACGCAGTATTTT. It is translated as CASSVRETSGFTDTQYF.

This clonotype was seen repeatedly, ten times or more. This chain links TRBV6-1 with TRBJ1-1; TRBD1 matches at 8 bases. The ends lost 6 bases at V and 3 bases at J; junction bases unmatched: 9. CDR1 is MNHNS, CDR2 SASEGT, per germline. The CDR3 contains 15 residues. The chain's CDR3 is CASSRTQGAYTEAFF. The DNA of the CDR3 is TGTGCCAGCAGCCGGACCCAGGGGGCCTACACTGAAGCTTTCTTT.

This clonotype was seen a single time. The chain combines TRBV11-2 with TRBJ2-1; tentatively, D is TRBD2 (5 bases). This CDR3 has 18 amino acids. The germline V gene has CDR1 SGHAT and CDR2 FQNNGV. V lost 5 bases and J lost 7, with 27 bases in between. This CDR3 reads CASSQNAGLAAKGNEQFF. CDR3 nucleotides: TGTGCCAGCAGCCAAAATGCCGGGCTAGCAGCTAAAGGGAATGAGCAGTTCTTC.

This clonotype was seen ten or more times. The V gene is TRBV28, the J gene TRBJ2-3, with 7 bases identical to TRBD2. The germline CDR1 and CDR2 sequences are MDHEN and SYDVKM. This CDR3 spans 16 amino acids. V dropped 4 bases and J dropped 0; count of bases not matched to a gene: 7. The CDR3 protein is CASSSGASGSTDTQYF. The DNA for the CDR3 is TGTGCCAGCAGTTCTGGCGCTAGCGGAAGCACAGATACGCAGTATTTT.

This clonotype was seen at least ten times. The CDR3 region is CASSLYGFGTEAFF. The CDR3 region has the DNA TGCGCCAGCAGCTTGTACGGGTTTGGCACTGAAGCTTTCTTT. The V gene is TRBV5-1, the J gene TRBJ1-1; D is uncertain. The V end lost 1 base, the J end lost 4 bases, and 11 bases lay between the germline ends. CDR3 size: 14 residues. Germline loops: CDR1 SGHRS, CDR2 YFSETQ.